The 14 T cell receptor beta chains reported below all come from one sample, sequenced in a study of blood T cell repertoires in COVID-19. TCRdb's table, derived via immunoSEQ multiplex PCR, lists solely in-frame clones and lacks some. Seen here are approximately 290,000 clones, approximately 85% observed once, and the top ten hold roughly 0.94%. Sequenced sample: peripheral blood. The receptors here all came from a human donor with COVID-19, enrolled during active disease. The donor label of this sample is uncertain.

This clone was seen a few times. The V gene is TRBV3-1 (or the pseudogene TRBV3-2), the J gene TRBJ2-1; 7 bases line up with TRBD1. Germline V gene data show CDR1 as LGHDT and CDR2 as YNNKEL (reference sequence). With 4 bases clipped from V and 2 bases from J, the junction kept 5 bases outside the gene matches. There are 15 residues in the CDR3. For the CDR3, the DNA is TGTGCCAGCAGCCTACAGGGGCACCCCTACAATGAGCAGTTCTTC. This codes for CASSLQGHPYNEQFF.

This clone was counted once. CDR3 bases: TGTGCCAGCAGCTCCCGAACCGGGACAGAGAACACTGAAGCTTTCTTT. It codes for CASSSRTGTENTEAFF. The gene calls are TRBV11-3 and TRBJ1-1, with 7 bases identical to TRBD1. The trim removed 4 bases at V and 1 base at J, leaving 9 bases unmatched. Germline-derived CDR1 and CDR2 are SGHNT and YENEEA. The CDR3 has 16 residues.

The chain uses TRBV10-3 and TRBJ1-6; D is perhaps TRBD1 (5 bases). Deletions cut 3 bases from V and 14 bases from J, with 20 bases between. CDR1 is ENHRY, CDR2 SYGVKD, per germline. The CDR3 sequence is 15 residues long. The chain's CDR3 is CAISEPGKRGRTLHF. Here the CDR3 DNA reads TGTGCCATCAGTGAACCGGGAAAACGGGGGAGAACCCTCCACTTT.

Only one count was recorded for this clone. This chain connects TRBV27 to TRBJ2-1; 11 positions agree with TRBD2. J gave up 6 bases and V 5 bases, and 6 bases lay outside the gene matches. The CDR3 has 15 residues. Germline CDR1 is MNHEY and CDR2 is SMNVEV (reference sequence). The DNA of the CDR3 is TGTGCCAGCAGTATCGGGACTAGCGGTTTCAATGAGCAGTTCTTC. Translating gives CASSIGTSGFNEQFF.

J is TRBJ1-1 and V is TRBV25-1, with D maybe TRBD1 (5 bases). The CDR3 extends over 13 amino acids. Trimming took off 7 bases at V and 4 bases at J, with 13 bases between the two ends. Germline V gene lookup returns CDR1 MGHDK and CDR2 SYGVNS. CDR3 nucleotides: TGTGCCAGCACCAGGGATAGTGGCACTGAAGCTTTCTTT. Protein sequence: CASTRDSGTEAFF.

The chain joins TRBV3-1 (or the pseudogene TRBV3-2) to TRBJ1-3, with a tentative D call TRBD1 (5 bases). CDR3 length equals 15 residues. Germline values: CDR1 LGHDT, CDR2 YNNKEL (reference sequence). V was pared by 0 bases and J by 6 bases, with 12 bases between. CDR3 sequence (DNA): TGTGCCAGCAGCCAAGATCCCAGGGTAAAAAACACCATATATTTT. As protein: CASSQDPRVKNTIYF.

V and J are TRBV6-5 and TRBJ1-3; D possibly corresponds to TRBD1 (5 bases). The CDR3 has 13 amino acids. Looked up from germline, CDR1 is MNHEY and CDR2 is SVGAGI. V gave up 5 bases and J gave up 3 bases, with 8 bases separating them. CDR3 coding DNA: TGTGCCAGCAGTATGGGACTTGGAAACACCATATATTTT. This translates into CASSMGLGNTIYF.

The chain employs TRBV19 and TRBJ1-5; TRBD1 matches at 8 bases. Trimming took 9 bases from V and 5 from J; bases not matched to a gene: 12. Germline V gene lookup returns CDR1 LNHDA and CDR2 SQIVND (reference sequence). The CDR3 has 15 amino acids. The CDR3 nucleotides read TGTGCCAGCCAATGGGGGACAGGACCCTATCAGCCCCAGCATTTT. Translating gives CASQWGTGPYQPQHF.

There are a few counts of this clone. The chain carries TRBV2 and TRBJ1-5, with TRBD1 matching over 7 bases. The CDR3 has 13 amino acids. Germline CDR1 SNHLY, CDR2 FYNNEI. With 8 bases clipped from V and 5 bases from J, the junction kept 6 bases outside the gene matches. CDR3 region: CASQGDGDQPQHF. CDR3 in DNA: TGTGCCAGCCAGGGGGACGGGGATCAGCCCCAGCATTTT. Full variable domain (rest looked up from reference TRBV2 and TRBJ1-5): EPEVTQTPSHQVTQMGQEVILRCVPISNHLYFYWYRQILGQKVEFLVSFYNNEISEKSEIFDDQFSVERPDGSNFTLKIRSTKLEDSAMYFCASQGDGDQPQHFGDGTRLSIL.

V usage is TRBV9 and J usage is TRBJ1-1; D remains unclear. CDR3 length equals 14 residues. CDR1 is SGDLS, CDR2 YYNGEE, per germline. V was cut by 4 bases and J by 5 bases, with 15 bases left in between. CDR3: CASSLLLSGTEAFF. The CDR3 bases are TGTGCCAGCAGCCTTTTGTTATCGGGGACTGAAGCTTTCTTT.

The chain links TRBV7-9 to TRBJ1-5; D ambiguous. V was cut by 5 bases and J by 5 bases, with 16 bases left in between. This CDR3 has 15 amino acids. The germline V gene has CDR1 SEHNR and CDR2 FQNEAQ (reference sequence). DNA of the CDR3: TGTGCCAGCAGCCGAATCACCCCCAGTCATCAGCCCCAGCATTTT. As protein: CASSRITPSHQPQHF. The variable domain in full, completed from reference TRBV7-9 and TRBJ1-5, reads DTGVSQNPRHKITKRGQNVTFRCDPISEHNRLYWYRQTLGQGPEFLTYFQNEAQLEKSRLLSDRFSAERPKGSFSTLEIQRTEQGDSAMYLCASSRITPSHQPQHFGDGTRLSIL.

The CDR3 reads CASSAGQGEGGYTF. CDR3 bases: TGTGCCAGCTCAGCCGGACAGGGGGAAGGTGGCTACACCTTC. The chain carries TRBV18 and TRBJ1-2; 10 bases are a match to TRBD1. The germline gives CDR1 KGHSH, CDR2 LQKENI. V was pared by 5 bases and J by 7 bases, with 7 bases of the junction left unmatched. There are 14 residues in the CDR3.

This chain links TRBV5-4 with TRBJ1-2, with TRBD1 matching 12 bases. Germline values: CDR1 SGHNT, CDR2 YYREEE (reference sequence). This CDR3 is 14 amino acids long. V trimming: 7 bases; J trimming: 7 bases; junction bases outside the gene matches: 8. The CDR3 DNA reads TGTGCCAGCCAGGGGGACAGGGGGCTTCTTGGCTACACCTTC. Translating gives CASQGDRGLLGYTF.

Only a few counts were recorded for this clone. V usage is TRBV29-1 and J usage is TRBJ1-2; the match to TRBD1 covers 11 bases. V lost 6 bases and J lost 3; bases outside the gene matches: 3. CDR3 length: 13 residues. Per the germline V gene, CDR1 is SQVTM and CDR2 is ANQGSEA. CDR3 bases: TGCAGCGTGGGGGACAGGGGGGACTATGGCTACACCTTC. Translation: CSVGDRGDYGYTF.